This TCR beta chain emerged from a study of early T cells in non-severe SARS-CoV-2 infection. Study as a whole: The sequenced material was bulk RNA from unsorted whole blood, and its chains were unpaired. General study results and limits: Lookups in VDJdb leaned toward anti-spike CD8 responses and missed private and CD4 specificities.

Germline CDR1 reads SGHTA; CDR2 reads FQGTGA. This CDR3 spans 16 amino acids. V lost 2 bases to trimming and J lost 1 base, with 14 bases between them. This clonotype has at least ten counts. The antigen remains undetermined. Unique molecular identifiers were attached to individual cDNA molecules. TCRdb passed the 5' RACE reads through MiXCR, listing each CDR3 protein once. This repertoire shows tens of thousands of distinct CDR3 sequences, around 9.1% found once; its top ten account for 7.6%. This chain uses TRBV7-3 with TRBJ1-1, with D maybe TRBD1 (6 bases). The TCR was taken from an adult who was a healthcare worker with PCR-confirmed SARS-CoV-2 infection or an uninfected control (not recorded which). The sequenced sample was whole blood, obtained at baseline. In DNA, the CDR3 is TGTGCCAGCAGCTTAGACGCTTGGGGGCGGAACACTGAAGCTTTCTTT. Translating gives CASSLDAWGRNTEAFF. Complete variable domain (other parts from reference TRBV7-3 and TRBJ1-1): GAGVSQTPSNKVTEKGKYVELRCDPISGHTALYWYRQSLGQGPEFLIYFQGTGAADDSGLPNDRFFAVRPEGSVSTLKIQRTERGDSAVYLCASSLDAWGRNTEAFFGQGTRLTVV.